The 6 T cell receptor beta chains in this list originate from one sample, sequenced in a study of blood T cell repertoires in COVID-19. Repertoires were generated with immunoSEQ multiplex PCR, while TCRdb's copy carries only in-frame clones and drops some. The repertoire holds 330,000 or so clones, with about 91% as singletons. The material sequenced was peripheral blood. All receptors come from a man aged 30-40 years with COVID-19, enrolled during active disease.

The V and J genes are TRBV18 and TRBJ1-1; D is possibly TRBD1 (6 bases). This CDR3 is built from 15 residues. CDR1 and CDR2 (germline): KGHSH, LQKENI. Trimming stripped 2 bases from V and 3 bases from J, with 13 bases between. CDR3 in amino acids: CASSPWGRTDTEAFF. CDR3 DNA sequence: TGTGCCAGCTCACCATGGGGGCGGACGGACACTGAAGCTTTCTTT.

The chain has TRBV6-1 and TRBJ1-2; the D gene is possibly TRBD1 (5 bases). Trimming took 2 bases from V and 5 from J, leaving 15 bases between them. Germline CDR1 is MNHNS and CDR2 is SASEGT. This CDR3 is built from 15 residues. The CDR3 protein is CASSERVGQAYGYTF. The CDR3 region has the DNA TGTGCCAGCAGTGAAAGGGTGGGGCAGGCTTATGGCTACACCTTC.

This clone was seen ten or more times. V usage is TRBV4-2 and J usage is TRBJ1-2, with 7 bases aligning to TRBD1. The length of the CDR3 is 19 residues. Germline V CDR1 and CDR2: LGHNA, YNFKEQ. V dropped 0 bases and J dropped 1; count of bases not matched to a gene: 14. This chain's CDR3 is CASSQDFIEGAIGNYGYTF. CDR3 coding DNA: TGTGCCAGCAGCCAAGATTTCATCGAGGGGGCGATAGGTAACTATGGCTACACCTTC.

This clone was detected only once. The chain links TRBV6-5 to TRBJ2-6; D not certain. This CDR3 region has 15 residues. Germline CDR1 is MNHEY and CDR2 is SVGAGI. V was cut by 0 bases and J by 2 bases, with 5 bases left in between. The DNA for the CDR3 is TGTGCCAGCAGTTACTCGAGGCCTGGGGCCAACGTCCTGACTTTC. Translated: CASSYSRPGANVLTF.

This clone was picked up one time. The chain combines TRBV27 with TRBJ2-7, with 7 bases aligning to TRBD1. The CDR3 covers 14 residues. Germline CDR1 reads MNHEY; CDR2 reads SMNVEV (reference sequence). V lost 2 bases and J lost 2; bases outside the gene matches: 3. The CDR3 spells CASSLTQGAYEQYF. The CDR3 nucleotides are TGTGCCAGCAGTTTAACGCAGGGGGCCTACGAGCAGTACTTC.

A single count supports this clone. The J gene is TRBJ2-5, the V gene TRBV19; D might be TRBD1 (5 bases). The germline gives CDR1 LNHDA, CDR2 SQIVND (reference sequence). The CDR3 runs 15 residues. V was shortened by 7 bases and J by 4 bases, with 19 bases between the two germline ends. CDR3 residues: CASTDRPRAGETQYF. The CDR3 coding sequence is TGTGCCAGTACAGATAGACCCAGGGCTGGAGAGACCCAGTACTTC.